These T cell receptor beta chains were read from a single sample in a study of post-analysis software for immune sequencing data. Each CDR3 protein is one row after TCRdb ran MiXCR on the PCR reads. The sample lists about 810,000 distinct CDR3 sequences, approximately 53% occurring once. Sample: blood. The receptor set was obtained from a girl under 18 with multiple sclerosis. CDR3s include the opening cysteine and the closing phenylalanine or tryptophan. D genes are given only for firm matches. Rows may omit the clone size; those that give it use once, few, many or a size class.

TRBV20-1,-,-,TRBJ1-1,CSAMGGGTEAFF,TGCAGTGCTATGGGGGGCGGGACTGAAGCTTTCTTT
TRBV7-9,few,TRBD2,TRBJ2-7,CASSLTSGDAYEQYF,TGTGCCAGCAGTTTGACTAGCGGGGATGCCTACGAGCAGTACTTC
TRBV5-1,-,TRBD2,TRBJ2-3,CASSLGLLAGVDSTDTQYF,TGCGCCAGCAGCTTGGGACTCCTAGCGGGGGTAGATAGCACGGATACGCAGTATTTT
TRBV12-3/TRBV12-4,-,-,TRBJ2-1,CASSLMELEQFF,TGTGCCAGCAGTTTGATGGAATTAGAGCAGTTCTTC
TRBV6-5,-,TRBD1,TRBJ2-1,CASRSTGGGFNEQFF,TGTGCCAGCAGATCGACAGGGGGCGGTTTCAATGAGCAGTTCTTC
TRBV7-2,-,TRBD1,TRBJ2-7,CASSLVGQDSYEQYF,TGTGCCAGCAGCTTAGTGGGACAGGATTCCTACGAGCAGTACTTC
TRBV4-2,-,TRBD2,TRBJ2-5,CASSQERGRLAAKTQYF,TGTGCCAGCAGCCAAGAAAGAGGGCGACTAGCGGCAAAGACCCAGTACTTC
TRBV5-1,few,TRBD1,TRBJ2-7,CASSSKVTGGNEQYF,TGCGCCAGCAGCTCGAAGGTAACAGGGGGCAACGAGCAGTACTTC
TRBV5-5,-,-,TRBJ1-6,CASSLAEGANSPLHF,TGTGCCAGCAGCTTGGCCGAAGGGGCTAATTCACCCCTCCACTTT
TRBV6-6,-,-,TRBJ1-6,CASSGYRDNSPLHF,TGTGCCAGCAGTGGCTACAGGGATAATTCACCCCTCCACTTT
TRBV6-5,-,TRBD2,TRBJ2-7,CASRRLAGASYEQYF,TGTGCCAGCAGAAGACTAGCGGGAGCTTCCTACGAGCAGTACTTC
TRBV5-1,-,TRBD2,TRBJ2-1,CASRKRTSGRSNEQFF,TGCGCCAGCAGAAAAAGGACTAGCGGGAGGAGTAATGAGCAGTTCTTC
TRBV21-1,-,-,TRBJ2-7,CASSKDVNLRGQLIYEQYF,TGTGCCAGCAGCAAAGACGTGAACTTGAGGGGTCAGCTAATTTACGAGCAGTACTTC
TRBV11-2,few,TRBD1,TRBJ2-5,CASSRQTGFQETQYF,TGTGCCAGCAGCCGCCAGACAGGGTTCCAAGAGACCCAGTACTTC
TRBV29-1,few,TRBD1,TRBJ2-7,CSVWGQWTYEQYF,TGCAGCGTATGGGGACAGTGGACCTACGAGCAGTACTTC
TRBV3-1,-,-,TRBJ2-7,CASSQDRRSYEQYF,TGTGCCAGCAGCCAAGATCGTCGGTCCTACGAGCAGTACTTC
TRBV20-1,few,TRBD2,TRBJ2-7,CSAFHTSGSYEQYF,TGCAGTGCTTTTCACACTAGCGGGAGTTACGAGCAGTACTTC
TRBV5-1,-,TRBD1,TRBJ2-6,CASSPPGQGFGANVLTF,TGCGCCAGCAGCCCGCCGGGACAGGGTTTTGGGGCCAACGTCCTGACTTTC
TRBV7-8,-,-,TRBJ2-6,CASSSPGPSSGANVLTF,TGTGCCAGCAGCTCCCCGGGACCCAGCTCTGGGGCCAACGTCCTGACTTTC
TRBV20-1,-,-,TRBJ2-5,CSAPLAGPQETQYF,TGCAGTGCCCCCCTCGCGGGGCCCCAAGAGACCCAGTACTTC
TRBV29-1,-,TRBD1,TRBJ1-4,CSVEVWTGQLFF,TGCAGCGTTGAAGTCTGGACAGGGCAACTGTTTTTT
TRBV7-9,few,-,TRBJ2-5,CASSSGHYQETQYF,TGTGCCAGCAGCTCGGGACACTACCAAGAGACCCAGTACTTC